The 20 T cell receptor beta chains below were found in one sample sequenced in a study of CD8 T cells in ankylosing spondylitis. TCRdb re-called the 5' RACE reads through MiXCR, storing one row per CDR3 protein. The sample carries approximately 39,000 distinct CDR3 sequences, roughly 13% recorded once. The source material was synovial fluid, either unsorted or a sorted T cell fraction (not recorded which). The receptors were gathered from a male donor with ankylosing spondylitis.

The sample holds many counts of this clonotype. The CDR3 DNA sequence: TGTGCCAGCACCGAAACTAGCGGGACCCGAGGAGATACGCAGTATTTT. This translates into CASTETSGTRGDTQYF. V and J are TRBV11-2 and TRBJ2-3; TRBD2 aligns across 10 bases. Germline V gene lookup returns CDR1 SGHAT and CDR2 FQNNGV. V was pared by 7 bases and J by 5 bases, with 12 bases of the junction left unmatched. This CDR3 has 16 amino acids.

This clonotype was counted at least ten times. The V call is TRBV10-3, the J call TRBJ2-1, with 8 bases aligning to TRBD2. The junction had 10 bases not matched to a gene; V was cut back by 11 bases and J by 7 bases. The CDR3 loop spans 13 amino acids. CDR1 and CDR2 (germline): ENHRY, SYGVKD. For the CDR3, the DNA is TGTGCCGTCACGGGGGGGCTTTCGAATGAGCAGTTCTTC. This translates into CAVTGGLSNEQFF.

This clonotype was seen ten or more times. J is TRBJ1-2 and V is TRBV6-5, with D uncertain. V was cut by 0 bases and J by 4 bases, with 6 bases left in between. The CDR3 covers 13 residues. The V gene's germline CDR1 is MNHEY and CDR2 SVGAGI. The DNA of the CDR3 is TGTGCCAGCAGTTACTCGAATTCCTATGGCTACACCTTC. It specifies CASSYSNSYGYTF.

The genes are TRBV27 and TRBJ2-7; TRBD2 matches 7 bases. Germline V CDR1 and CDR2: MNHEY, SMNVEV (reference sequence). The CDR3 consists of 15 residues. The trim removed 6 bases at V and 3 bases at J, leaving 11 bases unmatched. The CDR3 region is CASSPSQRGIYEQYF. The CDR3 nucleotides read TGTGCCAGCAGCCCGAGCCAGCGGGGTATCTACGAGCAGTACTTC.

Comment on this clonotype: Possible read error: a much larger clone is one base away. As DNA, the CDR3 is TGTGCCAGCAGTTTCGATGAGCAGTTCTTC. Protein: CASSFDEQFF. This chain links TRBV12-3 or TRBV12-4 with TRBJ2-1, with D unresolved. The CDR3 runs 10 residues. Trimming stripped 3 bases from V and 8 bases from J, with 2 bases between.

There are many counts of this clonotype. The gene calls are TRBV2 and TRBJ2-1; D ambiguous. Trimming removed 8 bases from V and 6 bases from J, with 11 bases in between. This CDR3 region has 12 residues. The germline CDR1 and CDR2 sequences are SNHLY and FYNNEI. The CDR3 here is CASSVDGNEQFF. The CDR3 DNA follows: TGTGCCAGCTCTGTCGACGGCAATGAGCAGTTCTTC.

This chain joins TRBV4-1 and TRBJ2-3; D possibly corresponds to TRBD1 (5 bases). Germline assignment: CDR1 MGHRA and CDR2 YSYEKL. Trimming shortened V by 1 base and J by 1 base, and 9 bases separated the two germline ends. This CDR3 has 15 residues. The CDR3 sequence is CASSQAEQGTDTQYF. Written as DNA, the CDR3 is TGCGCCAGCAGCCAAGCCGAACAGGGCACAGATACGCAGTATTTT.

This clonotype has ten or more counts. This sequence joins TRBV12-3 or TRBV12-4 and TRBJ2-7, with TRBD1 matching 7 bases. The CDR3 spans 15 residues. The V gene end was trimmed by 4 bases and the J gene end by 3 bases; junction bases not matched to a gene: 9. CDR3 nucleotides: TGTGCCAGCAGTTCGGCCGGGACAGTAAACTACGAGCAGTACTTC. Amino acids: CASSSAGTVNYEQYF.

At least ten counts were recorded for this clonotype. The V gene is TRBV6-1, the J gene TRBJ2-3; 7 bases align to TRBD2. V lost 5 bases to trimming and J lost 2 bases; unmatched junction nucleotides: 7. Germline CDR1 MNHNS, CDR2 SASEGT. The CDR3 totals 15 residues. Here the CDR3 DNA reads TGTGCCAGCAGTAGTGAAGCGGGGCCCACAGATACGCAGTATTTT. It codes for CASSSEAGPTDTQYF.

Ten or more counts support this clonotype. The chain is built from TRBV7-9 and TRBJ1-2; TRBD1 might be the D (6 bases). Per the germline V gene, CDR1 is SEHNR and CDR2 is FQNEAQ (reference sequence). This CDR3 has 13 residues. The V end lost 3 bases, the J end lost 3 bases, and 8 bases lay between the germline ends. The CDR3 DNA reads TGTGCCAGCAGCTTCGAGGGGGACTATGGCTACACCTTC. Translated: CASSFEGDYGYTF.

In its sample, this clonotype was seen many times. The CDR3 DNA follows: TGTGCCATTACGGACGATATGAACACTGAAGCTTTCTTT. It codes for CAITDDMNTEAFF. This rearrangement joins TRBV2 to TRBJ1-1; D gene uncertain. The germline V and J ends were trimmed by 10 bases and 0 bases, with 12 bases remaining between them. The CDR3 runs to 13 residues. In germline, CDR1 is SNHLY, CDR2 FYNNEI.

This clonotype was found many times. The rearrangement joins TRBV7-9 to TRBJ2-4; D is possibly TRBD1 or TRBD2 (5 bases each). CDR1 and CDR2 from the germline V gene are SEHNR and FQNEAQ (reference sequence). This CDR3 is built from 17 residues. V was trimmed by 4 bases and J by 0 bases, leaving 16 bases between them. The CDR3 region is CASSSIRDGIAKNIQYF. CDR3 DNA: TGTGCCAGCAGCTCCATCCGGGACGGAATAGCCAAAAACATTCAGTACTTC.

The CDR3 sequence is CASSIDRVNEQFF. CDR3 coding DNA: TGTGCCAGCAGTATCGACAGGGTGAATGAGCAGTTCTTC. J is TRBJ2-1 and V is TRBV6-6; 7 bases align to TRBD1. Per germline, CDR1 MNHNY and CDR2 SVGAGI (reference sequence). This CDR3 region has 13 residues. Trimming at V came to 5 bases and at J to 7 bases, leaving 5 bases not matched to a gene.

The V and J genes are TRBV11-2 and TRBJ2-3; 9 bases agree with TRBD2. This CDR3 comprises 16 residues. Germline CDR1 SGHAT, CDR2 FQNNGV. V lost 5 bases and J lost 6; bases outside the gene matches: 12. The CDR3 DNA reads TGTGCCAGCAGCCCTTTAGGGGCGGGGGGGCTCGATACGCAGTATTTT. It specifies CASSPLGAGGLDTQYF.

This clonotype occurred many times. The chain combines TRBV5-1 with TRBJ2-7; TRBD1 agrees at 12 bases. The CDR3 sequence is 14 residues long. V gave up 4 bases and J gave up 5 bases; unmatched junction bases: 4. Germline V gene lookup returns CDR1 SGHRS and CDR2 YFSETQ. The CDR3 sequence is CASSTRDRGHEQYF. DNA for the CDR3: TGCGCCAGCAGCACCCGGGACAGGGGGCACGAGCAGTACTTC.

The chain has TRBV24-1 and TRBJ2-3, with D unclear. CDR1 is KGHDR and CDR2 is SFDVKD in the germline V gene. The V and J ends lost 3 bases and 3 bases respectively, with 6 bases between them. This CDR3 contains 13 residues. The CDR3 loop reads CATSDGYTDTQYF. The CDR3 DNA is TGTGCCACCAGTGATGGATATACAGATACGCAGTATTTT.

This clonotype was counted a few times. The chain employs TRBV25-1 and TRBJ2-5; D remains unclear. This CDR3 has 10 amino acids. The V end was cut by 6 bases, the J end by 5 bases, with 4 bases between. Looked up from germline, CDR1 is MGHDK and CDR2 is SYGVNS. CDR3 amino acids: CASRRETQYF. CDR3 bases: TGTGCCAGCAGGAGGGAGACCCAGTACTTC.

This clonotype was seen many times. CDR3 amino acids: CSVVRTSGPREQFF. The DNA of the CDR3 is TGCAGCGTTGTGAGGACTAGCGGGCCCAGGGAGCAGTTCTTC. This chain joins TRBV29-1 and TRBJ2-1; 11 nucleotides agree with TRBD2. V lost 4 bases, J lost 10 bases, and 9 bases stayed unmatched. CDR3 length equals 14 residues. The V gene's germline CDR1 is SQVTM and CDR2 ANQGSEA.

A few counts support this clonotype. V and J are TRBV20-1 and TRBJ2-1; D not certain. The CDR3 consists of 17 residues. The ends were cut back, 0 bases at V and 8 bases at J, with 23 bases in the middle. Germline-derived CDR1 and CDR2 are DFQATT and SNEGSKA (reference sequence). The CDR3 reads CSARDRRAVGPLDEQFF. The DNA of the CDR3 is TGCAGTGCTAGAGACAGGCGCGCGGTAGGCCCTTTGGATGAGCAGTTCTTC.

This clonotype was counted only a few times. This chain joins TRBV2 and TRBJ2-5, with D tentatively TRBD2 (5 bases). Germline loops: CDR1 SNHLY, CDR2 FYNNEI. This CDR3 has 12 residues. V was shortened by 7 bases and J by 5 bases, with 11 bases between the two germline ends. CDR3 region: CASKAARETQYF. In nucleotides, the CDR3 is TGTGCCAGCAAAGCGGCGAGGGAGACCCAGTACTTC.